This T cell receptor beta chain was captured by sequencing in a study of OX40 agonist ivuxolimab in advanced cancers. Background on the study: Males comprised 75% to 90% of the group, whose mean age was about 61 years (range roughly 20 to 90).

Sequenced by immunoSEQ multiplex PCR; TCRdb stores in-frame clones only, minus some. Of over 15,000 clones listed, 60% to 80% are singletons. As regards this clone: Its specificity is not known.

There are 17 residues in the CDR3. J was trimmed by 2 bases and V by 5 bases; bases with no gene match: 13. Germline assignment: CDR1 MDHEN and CDR2 SYDVKM. Regarding the study as a whole: Individuals who were partial responders at 0.1-3.0 mg/kg had clonal expansion that ranked among the lowest.

This specimen was CD4+ or CD8+ T cells sorted from blood, taken in a trial of the OX40 agonist ivuxolimab. This TCR was sampled from an adult with an advanced solid tumor such as melanoma, head and neck, liver or kidney cancer. This sequence joins TRBV28 and TRBJ2-7; 9 bases line up with TRBD2. The CDR3 DNA is TGTGCCAGCAGTCCCTCGACTACTAGCGGGCTAACCTACGAGCAGTACTTC. It yields the protein CASSPSTTSGLTYEQYF.